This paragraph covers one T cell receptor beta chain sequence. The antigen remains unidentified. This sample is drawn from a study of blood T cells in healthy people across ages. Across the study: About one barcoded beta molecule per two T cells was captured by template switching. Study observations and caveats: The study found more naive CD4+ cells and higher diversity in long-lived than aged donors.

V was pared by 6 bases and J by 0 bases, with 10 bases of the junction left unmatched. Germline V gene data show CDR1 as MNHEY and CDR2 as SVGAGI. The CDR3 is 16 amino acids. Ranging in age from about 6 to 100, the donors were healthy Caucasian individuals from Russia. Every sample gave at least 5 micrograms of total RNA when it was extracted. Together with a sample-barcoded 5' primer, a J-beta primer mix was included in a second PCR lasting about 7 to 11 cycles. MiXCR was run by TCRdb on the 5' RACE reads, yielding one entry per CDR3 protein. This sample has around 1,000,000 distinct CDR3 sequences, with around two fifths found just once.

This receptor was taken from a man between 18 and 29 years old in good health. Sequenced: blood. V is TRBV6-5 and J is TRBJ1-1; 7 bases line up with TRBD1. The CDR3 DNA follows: TGTGCCAGCAGCCCACAGGGGAAGGAATTGAACACTGAAGCTTTCTTT. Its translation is CASSPQGKELNTEAFF.